The 8 T cell receptor beta chains presented below share a single source sample, sequenced in a study of blood T cell repertoires in COVID-19. TCRdb's table, derived via immunoSEQ multiplex PCR, lists solely in-frame clones and lacks some. The top ten clones hold more than 4% of a sample with about 280,000 clones, around 84% of them seen once. The sequenced sample was PBMCs or T cells enriched from blood (not recorded which). These receptors were taken from a man aged 40-49 years who had been exposed to COVID-19.

J is TRBJ1-4 and V is TRBV30, with D possibly matching TRBD1 (6 bases). The CDR3 has 13 residues. Germline CDR1 GTSNPN, CDR2 SVGIG (reference sequence). V was clipped by 3 bases and J by 4 bases, with 9 bases between them. CDR3 sequence: CAWSWGLNEKLFF. As DNA, the CDR3 is TGTGCCTGGAGCTGGGGGCTTAATGAAAAACTGTTTTTT.

V and J are TRBV12-5 and TRBJ1-1; D remains ambiguous. This CDR3 has 13 amino acids. CDR1 and CDR2 from the germline V gene are LGHNT and FRNRAP. V was trimmed by 7 bases and J by 7 bases, leaving 16 bases between them. CDR3: CASAPGIGLEAFF. In nucleotides, the CDR3 is TGTGCTAGTGCCCCGGGGATTGGTCTTGAAGCTTTCTTT. The complete variable domain, with remaining parts taken from reference TRBV12-5 and TRBJ1-1, reads DARVTQTPRHKVTEMGQEVTMRCQPILGHNTVFWYRQTMMQGLELLAYFRNRAPLDDSGMPKDRFSAEMPDATLATLKIQPSEPRDSAVYFCASAPGIGLEAFFGQGTRLTVV.

This rearrangement joins TRBV6-5 to TRBJ1-5, with D hard to call. The V and J ends lost 6 bases and 0 bases respectively, with 6 bases between them. The germline CDR1 and CDR2 sequences are MNHEY and SVGAGI. This CDR3 is built from 13 residues. The CDR3 is CASSRNSNQPQHF. The DNA of the CDR3 is TGTGCCAGCAGCAGAAATAGCAATCAGCCCCAGCATTTT.

V gene TRBV6-5 combines with J gene TRBJ1-4; possible D gene TRBD1, 5 bases. Per the germline V gene, CDR1 is MNHEY and CDR2 is SVGAGI. This CDR3 is built from 15 residues. Trimming pared 6 bases from V and 10 bases from J, leaving 21 bases between. CDR3 sequence (DNA): TGTGCCAGCAGCTACCGGGGGGTATCAGGTGGAAAACTGTTTTTT. As protein: CASSYRGVSGGKLFF.

This chain uses TRBV9 with TRBJ1-1; D gene uncertain. The CDR3 consists of 14 residues. CDR1 and CDR2 (germline): SGDLS, YYNGEE. Deletions cut 4 bases from V and 1 base from J, with 11 bases between. The CDR3 is CASSKDGGNTEAFF. The DNA of the CDR3 is TGTGCCAGCAGCAAAGATGGAGGGAACACTGAAGCTTTCTTT.

The chain carries TRBV2 and TRBJ2-4; D is perhaps TRBD1 (5 bases). The germline CDR1 and CDR2 sequences are SNHLY and FYNNEI. There are 16 residues in the CDR3. Trimming removed 2 bases from V and 1 base from J, with 12 bases in between. This CDR3 reads CASSERGRAAKNIQYF. The DNA of the CDR3 is TGTGCCAGCAGTGAAAGGGGCAGGGCGGCCAAAAACATTCAGTACTTC.

The J gene is TRBJ2-3, the V gene TRBV24-1; perhaps TRBD1 as D (6 bases). The CDR3 is 16 amino acids. Germline CDR1 is KGHDR and CDR2 is SFDVKD. Trimming cost V 3 bases and J 0 bases, with 12 bases left between them. CDR3 amino acids: CATSDPGTTSTDTQYF. The CDR3 region has the DNA TGTGCCACCAGTGATCCCGGGACAACTAGCACAGATACGCAGTATTTT.

The chain combines TRBV30 with TRBJ2-7; 7 bases line up with TRBD1. In germline, CDR1 is GTSNPN, CDR2 SVGIG (reference sequence). The CDR3 is made up of 16 amino acids. The V segment lost 3 bases and the J segment 0 bases; nucleotides outside the gene matches: 11. The chain's CDR3 is CAWSLKGASGSYEQYF. The CDR3 bases are TGTGCCTGGAGCTTGAAGGGGGCCTCGGGCTCCTACGAGCAGTACTTC. Complete variable domain (other parts from reference TRBV30 and TRBJ2-7): SQTIHQWPATLVQPVGSPLSLECTVEGTSNPNLYWYRQAAGRGLQLLFYSVGIGQISSEVPQNLSASRPQDRQFILSSKKLLLSDSGFYLCAWSLKGASGSYEQYFGPGTRLTVT.